This TCR beta chain was retrieved from a study of blood T cell repertoires in COVID-19. The repertoire was sequenced with immunoSEQ multiplex PCR; TCRdb's copy has only in-frame clones and lacks some. This sample has about 180,000 clones, with roughly 90% found just once. V dropped 5 bases and J dropped 2 bases, with 10 bases sitting between them. The CDR3 has 12 amino acids. The V gene's germline CDR1 is SQVTM and CDR2 ANQGSEA. The specimen was PBMCs or T cells enriched from blood (not recorded which). This sequence joins TRBV29-1 and TRBJ2-7, with a weak D call TRBD1 (5 bases). This clonotype was obtained from a human donor with acute COVID-19. The donor label of this sample is uncertain. CDR3 DNA: TGCAGCGTTCAATTACAGGCCTACGAGCAGTACTTC. Protein product: CSVQLQAYEQYF.